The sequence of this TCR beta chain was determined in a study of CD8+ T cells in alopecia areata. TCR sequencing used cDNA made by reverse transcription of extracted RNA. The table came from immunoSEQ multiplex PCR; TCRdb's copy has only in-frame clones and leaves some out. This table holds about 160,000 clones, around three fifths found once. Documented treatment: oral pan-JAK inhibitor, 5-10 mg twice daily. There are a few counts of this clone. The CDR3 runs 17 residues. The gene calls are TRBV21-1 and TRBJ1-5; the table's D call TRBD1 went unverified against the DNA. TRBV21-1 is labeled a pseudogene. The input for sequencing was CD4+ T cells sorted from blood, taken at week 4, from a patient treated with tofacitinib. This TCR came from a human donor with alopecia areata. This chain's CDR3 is CASSKRRDRVSNQPQHF. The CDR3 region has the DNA TGTGCCAGCAGCAAGCGCCGGGACAGGGTTAGCAATCAGCCCCAGCATTTT.